This section outlines one T cell receptor (beta chain) sequence together with its context. The antigen is not known. This specimen belongs to a study of identical twins. General study results and limits: Zero-insertion analyses might be partly confounded by invariant T cells like MAIT and iNKT.

TCRdb re-derived calls from the 5' RACE reads in MiXCR, one entry per CDR3 protein. This table holds 350,000 or so distinct CDR3 sequences, 9% to 15% found once. These same records also appear under a second study, on yellow fever vaccine responses in identical twins. That study adds: Vaccine-induced T cell responses in twins were reportedly observed to appear partly convergent, partly personalized.

The material sequenced was CD8+ T cells sorted from blood. This receptor was taken from a woman between 18 and 30 years old in good health.

The CDR3 spells CASSQPTGYEKLFF. CDR3 sequence (DNA): TGCGCCAGCAGCCAACCGACAGGGTACGAAAAACTGTTTTTT. The V call is TRBV4-1, the J call TRBJ1-4; TRBD1 agrees at 7 bases. The CDR3 sequence is 14 residues long. Germline CDR1 MGHRA, CDR2 YSYEKL. The trim removed 2 bases at V and 8 bases at J, leaving 5 bases unmatched.